This T cell receptor beta chain was recorded in a study of blood T cell repertoires in COVID-19. Per germline, CDR1 LNHDA and CDR2 SQIVND (reference sequence). The CDR3 loop spans 14 amino acids. Between the trimmed V and J ends, which lost 1 base and 4 bases, there was a span of 10 bases. Generated by immunoSEQ multiplex PCR, the TCRdb table keeps only in-frame clones and is missing some. The repertoire has 55,000 to 70,000 clones, about 86% of them found once; the top ten carry 3.5% to 4.5%. The sequence was collected from a man aged 50 to 60 with acute or convalescent COVID-19. J is TRBJ1-2 and V is TRBV19; no firm D call. Sequencing used peripheral blood. CDR3 sequence: CASSIGTVRYGYTF. The CDR3, as DNA: TGTGCCAGTAGTATAGGTACGGTTCGCTATGGCTACACCTTC.